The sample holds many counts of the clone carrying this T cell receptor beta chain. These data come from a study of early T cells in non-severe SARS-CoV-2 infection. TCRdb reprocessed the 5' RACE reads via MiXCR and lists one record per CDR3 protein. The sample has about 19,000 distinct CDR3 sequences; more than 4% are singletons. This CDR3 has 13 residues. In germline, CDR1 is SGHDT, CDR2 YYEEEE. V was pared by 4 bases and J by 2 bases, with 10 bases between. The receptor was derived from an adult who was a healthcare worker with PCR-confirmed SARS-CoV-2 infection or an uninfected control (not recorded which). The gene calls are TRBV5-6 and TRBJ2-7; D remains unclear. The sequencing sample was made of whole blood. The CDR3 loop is CASSLSEPYEQYF. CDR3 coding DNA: TGTGCCAGCAGCCTTAGTGAGCCCTACGAGCAGTACTTC.